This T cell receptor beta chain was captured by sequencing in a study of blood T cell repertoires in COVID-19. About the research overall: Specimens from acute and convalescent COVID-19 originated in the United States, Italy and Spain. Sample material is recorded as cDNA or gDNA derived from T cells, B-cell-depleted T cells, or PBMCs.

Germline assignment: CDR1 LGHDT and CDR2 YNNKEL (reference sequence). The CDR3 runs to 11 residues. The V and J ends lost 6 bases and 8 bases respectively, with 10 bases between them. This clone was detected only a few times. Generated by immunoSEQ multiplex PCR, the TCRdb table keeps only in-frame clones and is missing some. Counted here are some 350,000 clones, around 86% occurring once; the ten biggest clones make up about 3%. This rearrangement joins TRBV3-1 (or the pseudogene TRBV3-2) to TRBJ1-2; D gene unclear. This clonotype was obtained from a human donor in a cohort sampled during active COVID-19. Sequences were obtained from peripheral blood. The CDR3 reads CASSQSLGYTF. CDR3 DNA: TGTGCCAGCAGTCAGTCCTTAGGCTACACCTTC.